This paragraph covers one TCR beta chain sequence. Which antigen it targets is not known. No much larger clone is present one base from it, and per-base qualities are unavailable. Trimmed from V: 7 bases; trimmed from J: 7 bases; junction bases lacking a gene match: 4. The CDR3 runs 14 amino acids, cysteine and phenylalanine included. The DNA shown is the 42-base CDR3, in frame from base 1. Libraries came from PCR. Sequencing relied on an Illumina HiSeq 2500. To normalize quantification of the TCRbeta repertoire, the TCR libraries were built with molecular barcoding that relied on unique molecular identifiers. Clones were called with MiXCR by TCRdb after fastp trimmed the public reads at Q25, and only in-frame beta chains were retained. Each CDR3 protein appears once, grouped with its most common genes and DNA. This sample comprises some 490,000 distinct CDR3 sequences, approximately 12% of them detected only once. The ten most abundant clones make up about 5.4% of the sample.

The data were obtained in a study of T-cell reconstitution after alpha-beta-depleted transplantation in children (dated by TCRdb to 2016 to 2017). Concerning the study at large: Using TCR repertoire profiling, the study followed T-cell immune reconstitution in a quantitative way in children after TCRalphabeta/CD19-depleted allogeneic hematopoietic cell transplantation.

The chain links TRBV12-3 or TRBV12-4 with TRBJ2-1; the central 13 bases match TRBD2. The origin of this receptor is a human donor who donated a stem cell graft to a child with combined immunodeficiency. Sequencing was performed on PBMCs from the stem cell graft donor, taken from the stem cell graft. In nucleotide form, the sequence is TGTGCCAGCACCGGGACTAGCGGGATTAATGAGCAGTTCTTC. It translates to CASTGTSGINEQFF.